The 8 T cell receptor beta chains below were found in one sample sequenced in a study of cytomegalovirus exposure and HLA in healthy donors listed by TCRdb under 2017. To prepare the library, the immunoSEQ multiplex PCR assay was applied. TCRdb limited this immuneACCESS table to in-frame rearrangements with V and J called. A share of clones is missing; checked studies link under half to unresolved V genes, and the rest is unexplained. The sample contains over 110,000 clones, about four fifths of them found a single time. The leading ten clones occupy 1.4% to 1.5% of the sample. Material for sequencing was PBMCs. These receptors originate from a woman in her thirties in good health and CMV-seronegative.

The CDR3 sequence: CASSTRADSSYNEQFF. In nucleotides, the CDR3 is TGTGCCAGCAGCACTCGAGCGGATAGCTCCTACAATGAGCAGTTCTTC. This chain connects TRBV11-2 to TRBJ2-1, with a weak D call TRBD2 (5 bases). This CDR3 region has 16 residues. Germline CDR1 and CDR2: SGHAT and FQNNGV. Trimming took 5 bases from V and 0 from J, leaving 14 bases between them. Combining the CDR3 with reference TRBV11-2 and TRBJ2-1 gives the whole variable domain EAGVAQSPRYKIIEKRQSVAFWCNPISGHATLYWYQQILGQGPKLLIQFQNNGVVDDSQLPKDRFSAERLKGVDSTLKIQPAKLEDSAVYLCASSTRADSSYNEQFFGPGTRLTVL.

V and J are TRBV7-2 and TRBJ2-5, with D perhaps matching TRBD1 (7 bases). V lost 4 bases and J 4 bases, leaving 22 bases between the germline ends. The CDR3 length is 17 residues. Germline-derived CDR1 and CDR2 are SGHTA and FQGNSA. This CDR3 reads CASSSRGGLDRLETQYF. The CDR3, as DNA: TGTGCCAGCAGCTCTCGCGGAGGGTTGGACAGGTTAGAGACCCAGTACTTC.

CDR3: CASSVASSTNYGYTF. CDR3 bases: TGTGCCAGCAGCGTAGCTAGTTCGACGAACTATGGCTACACCTTC. The J gene is TRBJ1-2, the V gene TRBV9; the D is unclear. Germline values: CDR1 SGDLS, CDR2 YYNGEE. The V end lost 0 bases, the J end lost 2 bases, and 11 bases lay between the germline ends. This CDR3 has 15 residues.

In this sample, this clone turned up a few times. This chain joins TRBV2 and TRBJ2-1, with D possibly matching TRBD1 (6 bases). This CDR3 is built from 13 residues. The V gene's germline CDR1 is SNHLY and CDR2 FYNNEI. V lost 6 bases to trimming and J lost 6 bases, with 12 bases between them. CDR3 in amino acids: CASSTTGRNEQFF. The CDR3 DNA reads TGTGCCAGCAGCACCACAGGGCGCAATGAGCAGTTCTTC.

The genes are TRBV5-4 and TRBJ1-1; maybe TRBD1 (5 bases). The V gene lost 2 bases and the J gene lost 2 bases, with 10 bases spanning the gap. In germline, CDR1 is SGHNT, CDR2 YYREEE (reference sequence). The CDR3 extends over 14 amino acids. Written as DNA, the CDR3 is TGTGCCAGCAGCTTTTATGACAGAAACACTGAAGCTTTCTTT. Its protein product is CASSFYDRNTEAFF.

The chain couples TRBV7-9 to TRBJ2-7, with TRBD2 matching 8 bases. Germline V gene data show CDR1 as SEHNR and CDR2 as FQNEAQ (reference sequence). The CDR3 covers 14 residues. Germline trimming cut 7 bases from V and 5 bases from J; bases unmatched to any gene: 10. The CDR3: CASTPGLASHEQYF. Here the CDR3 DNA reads TGTGCCAGCACCCCCGGACTAGCTTCCCACGAGCAGTACTTC.

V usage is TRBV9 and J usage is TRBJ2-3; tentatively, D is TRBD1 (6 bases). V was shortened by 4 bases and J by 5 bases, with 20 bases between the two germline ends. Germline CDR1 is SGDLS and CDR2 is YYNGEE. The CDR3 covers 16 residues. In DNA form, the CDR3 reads TGTGCCAGCAGCCAGAACCTCAGGGGTAGTGGAGATACGCAGTATTTT. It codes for CASSQNLRGSGDTQYF.

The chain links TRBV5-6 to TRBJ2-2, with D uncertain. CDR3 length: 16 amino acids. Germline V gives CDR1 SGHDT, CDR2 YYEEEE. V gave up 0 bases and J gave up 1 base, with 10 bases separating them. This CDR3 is CASSLALSGNTGELFF. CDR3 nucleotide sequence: TGTGCCAGCAGCTTGGCCCTTTCGGGGAACACCGGGGAGCTGTTTTTT.